This T cell receptor beta chain came from a study of blood T cell repertoires in COVID-19. Background on the study: Acute-phase and convalescent COVID-19 samples originated in the United States, Italy and Spain. Sample material is recorded as cDNA or gDNA derived from T cells, B-cell-depleted T cells, or PBMCs.

Original processing notes: Scientists estimated how many nucleated cells there were by amplifying reference gene primers. Repertoires were generated with immunoSEQ multiplex PCR, while TCRdb's copy carries only in-frame clones and drops some. That table furnishes V, J and clone size, whereas the DNA furnished D and trimming. The sample holds some 160,000 clones, approximately 79% seen once. The clonotype comes from a man aged 45-60 years with active or convalescent COVID-19. Sequencing input: peripheral blood.

CDR3 nucleotides: TGCGCCAGCAGCTTGGTGGGGGGAGGTGAAGCTTTCTTT. Its translation is CASSLVGGGEAFF. The chain is built from TRBV5-1 and TRBJ1-1, with D perhaps TRBD1 (5 bases). With 0 bases removed from V and 7 bases from J, the gap between germline ends came to 10 bases. This CDR3 comprises 13 residues. Germline-derived CDR1 and CDR2 are SGHRS and YFSETQ.